This T cell receptor (beta chain) derives from a study of blood T cell repertoires in COVID-19. Study overall: Both acute and convalescent COVID-19 samples were obtained from the United States, Italy and Spain.

Authors' processing steps: Estimation of nucleated cell counts was performed using reference gene primer amplification. Some clones are missing from TCRdb's copy, which holds only in-frame ones; the method was immunoSEQ multiplex PCR. That table furnishes V, J and clone size, whereas the DNA furnished D and trimming. The repertoire holds 300,000 to 350,000 clones, with about 91% as singletons. V was clipped by 2 bases and J by 4 bases, with 14 bases between them. The CDR3 is 15 amino acids. The germline V gene encodes CDR1 LNHDA and CDR2 SQIVND (reference sequence). The receptor was derived from a woman aged 25 to 45 with COVID-19, enrolled during active disease. The chain is built from TRBV19 and TRBJ1-2, with a weak D call TRBD1 (5 bases). The specimen was peripheral blood. In DNA, the CDR3 is TGTGCCAGTAGTATATTTGACAGAGCAATCTATGGCTACACCTTC. Translating gives CASSIFDRAIYGYTF. Filled out from reference TRBV19 and TRBJ1-2, the complete variable domain reads DGGITQSPKYLFRKEGQNVTLSCEQNLNHDAMYWYRQDPGQGLRLIYYSQIVNDFQKGDIAEGYSVSREKKESFPLTVTSAQKNPTAFYLCASSIFDRAIYGYTFGSGTRLTVV.